These 31 T cell receptor beta chains share one sample of origin, sequenced in a study of T cell repertoires in cytomegalovirus infection. TCRdb used MiXCR to reprocess the reads, holding one entry per CDR3 protein. Among some 220,000 distinct CDR3 sequences listed, around 6.4% were seen once. Sample: PBMCs. These receptors all come from a human donor in good health (CMV status not recorded). Some clones in this sample may be carry-over from other donors' samples.

The genes are TRBV2 and TRBJ2-3, with D possibly being TRBD1 (5 bases). V shed 6 bases and J shed 0 bases, with 13 bases lying between them. Per the germline V gene, CDR1 is SNHLY and CDR2 is FYNNEI. CDR3 length: 15 amino acids. DNA of the CDR3: TGTGCCAGCAGAGAAACAGGCGGCAGCACAGATACGCAGTATTTT. Amino acids: CASRETGGSTDTQYF. Looking up the rest from reference TRBV2 and TRBJ2-3 gives the full variable domain: EPEVTQTPSHQVTQMGQEVILRCVPISNHLYFYWYRQILGQKVEFLVSFYNNEISEKSEIFDDQFSVERPDGSNFTLKIRSTKLEDSAMYFCASRETGGSTDTQYFGPGTRLTVL.

In this sample, this clonotype turned up many times. The V call is TRBV5-1, the J call TRBJ1-4; TRBD1 matches 10 bases. Germline V gene data show CDR1 as SGHRS and CDR2 as YFSETQ. The ends lost 3 bases at V and 8 bases at J; junction bases unmatched: 7. This CDR3 has 15 amino acids. This CDR3 reads CASSSRTGGGEKLFF. CDR3 sequence (DNA): TGCGCCAGCAGCTCGAGGACAGGGGGAGGCGAAAAACTGTTTTTT.

This clonotype was seen at least ten times. This rearrangement joins TRBV29-1 to TRBJ2-5, with 8 bases identical to TRBD1. Germline CDR1 is SQVTM and CDR2 is ANQGSEA. This CDR3 spans 14 amino acids. V lost 6 bases to trimming and J lost 4 bases; unmatched junction nucleotides: 10. Written as DNA, the CDR3 is TGCAGCGTAGCGACGGACAGGGAGTTAGAGACCCAGTACTTC. Translated: CSVATDRELETQYF.

With respect to this clonotype: Given a much more abundant clone one base away, this may be a read error. A read error is likely, as this CDR3 ends without the conserved phenylalanine or tryptophan. The chain has TRBV20-1 and TRBJ2-4; D possibly corresponds to TRBD2 (6 bases). The V and J ends lost 0 bases and 1 base respectively, with 13 bases between them. CDR1 is DFQATT, CDR2 SNEGSKA, per germline (reference sequence). The CDR3 spans 16 residues. CDR3 loop: CSARDTGGIAKNIQYS. The CDR3 nucleotides are TGCAGTGCTAGAGATACCGGGGGAATTGCCAAAAACATTCAGTACTCC.

This clonotype was recorded at least ten times. V and J are TRBV4-2 and TRBJ1-6; D gene unclear. This CDR3 region has 18 residues. The germline V gene encodes CDR1 LGHNA and CDR2 YNFKEQ. Trimming left V 0 bases short and J 6 bases short, with 18 bases between. The CDR3 loop reads CASSQEATSQAVNSPLHF. In DNA form, the CDR3 reads TGTGCCAGCAGCCAAGAGGCTACCAGCCAGGCCGTTAATTCACCCCTCCACTTT.

This chain joins TRBV6-4 and TRBJ2-7; D tentatively fits TRBD1 or TRBD2 (5 bases each). The V end was cut by 3 bases, the J end by 9 bases, with 21 bases between. CDR1 and CDR2 from the germline V gene are MRHNA and SNTAGT. CDR3 length: 15 amino acids. CDR3 sequence reads: CASSEEGTLASRQYF. CDR3 DNA sequence: TGTGCCAGCAGTGAAGAAGGGACCTTGGCTTCGCGGCAGTACTTC.

This clonotype has ten or more counts. The V and J genes are TRBV7-8 and TRBJ1-2; D uncertain. Germline V gene data show CDR1 as SGHVS and CDR2 as FQNEAQ. The V gene lost 0 bases and the J gene lost 8 bases, with 10 bases spanning the gap. The CDR3 has 13 amino acids. CDR3 bases: TGTGCCAGCAGCTTAGCAAGAGAGGGAGGCTACACCTTC. It is translated as CASSLAREGGYTF.

This clonotype was counted at least ten times. This chain uses TRBV5-1 with TRBJ2-3, with 9 positions matching TRBD2. CDR3 length equals 18 residues. Germline CDR1 is SGHRS and CDR2 is YFSETQ. V gave up 0 bases and J gave up 0 bases; unmatched junction bases: 8. CDR3: CASSLGLAGALSTDTQYF. Written as DNA, the CDR3 is TGCGCCAGCAGCTTGGGTTTAGCGGGGGCTTTAAGCACAGATACGCAGTATTTT. The full variable domain, with the rest looked up from reference TRBV5-1 and TRBJ2-3, is KAGVTQTPRYLIKTRGQQVTLSCSPISGHRSVSWYQQTPGQGLQFLFEYFSETQRNKGNFPGRFSGRQFSNSRSEMNVSTLELGDSALYLCASSLGLAGALSTDTQYFGPGTRLTVL.

Ten or more counts support this clonotype. In DNA, the CDR3 is TGCAGTGCTCGGTGGACTAGCGGGGGGGCCGTGTCATCTGATACGCAGTATTTT. It is translated as CSARWTSGGAVSSDTQYF. This rearrangement joins TRBV20-1 to TRBJ2-3; 15 bases map to TRBD2. The V gene's germline CDR1 is DFQATT and CDR2 SNEGSKA (reference sequence). The CDR3 runs to 18 residues. V lost 5 bases and J lost 6; bases outside the gene matches: 15.

V and J are TRBV11-2 and TRBJ1-6, with D uncertain. Trimming removed 5 bases from V and 5 bases from J, with 10 bases in between. Germline V gene lookup returns CDR1 SGHAT and CDR2 FQNNGV. The CDR3 spans 14 residues. The CDR3 DNA reads as TGTGCCAGCAGCCACCGGGATAATAATTCACCCCTCCACTTT. It encodes CASSHRDNNSPLHF.

This clonotype was counted at least ten times. The V and J genes are TRBV28 and TRBJ1-1; D remains ambiguous. Trimming removed 3 bases from V and 10 bases from J, with 12 bases in between. Germline V gives CDR1 MDHEN, CDR2 SYDVKM. The CDR3 loop spans 12 amino acids. The CDR3 loop is CASSFRAYRAFF. CDR3 nucleotides: TGTGCCAGCAGTTTTAGGGCGTATAGAGCTTTCTTT. Drawing the rest from reference TRBV28 and TRBJ1-1, the complete variable domain is DVKVTQSSRYLVKRTGEKVFLECVQDMDHENMFWYRQDPGLGLRLIYFSYDVKMKEKGDIPEGYSVSREKKERFSLILESASTNQTSMYLCASSFRAYRAFFGQGTRLTVV.

This clonotype was detected many times. The chain employs TRBV6-1 and TRBJ2-2; D remains unclear. The germline gives CDR1 MNHNS, CDR2 SASEGT. The CDR3 totals 17 residues. The V end was cut by 2 bases, the J end by 2 bases, with 15 bases between. The CDR3 protein is CASSESRAGINTGELFF. The CDR3 coding sequence is TGTGCCAGCAGTGAAAGTCGGGCAGGAATTAACACCGGGGAGCTGTTTTTT.

This clonotype has a handful of counts. V usage is TRBV29-1 and J usage is TRBJ1-2, with 8 bases that match TRBD1. The trim removed 4 bases at V and 6 bases at J, leaving 10 bases unmatched. This CDR3 is built from 14 residues. Germline loops: CDR1 SQVTM, CDR2 ANQGSEA. CDR3: CSVVRDRKVDGYTF. The CDR3 region has the DNA TGCAGCGTTGTTAGGGACAGGAAGGTGGATGGCTACACCTTC.

This clonotype has at least ten counts. The chain carries TRBV4-1 and TRBJ2-1; 8 bases map to TRBD2. This CDR3 has 17 amino acids. Losses at the gene ends were 0 bases for V and 6 bases for J; bases not matched to a gene: 10. Germline V gives CDR1 MGHRA, CDR2 YSYEKL. The CDR3 is CASSQEGSSGGFNEQFF. For the CDR3, the DNA is TGCGCCAGCAGCCAAGAAGGTTCAAGCGGGGGTTTCAATGAGCAGTTCTTC.

This clonotype was counted many times. The V and J genes are TRBV2 and TRBJ1-5; tentatively, D is TRBD1 (5 bases). The V gene lost 4 bases and the J gene lost 10 bases, with 17 bases spanning the gap. This CDR3 has 14 residues. CDR1 and CDR2 from the germline V gene are SNHLY and FYNNEI. CDR3 region: CASSVLPGRPPQHF. Here the CDR3 DNA reads TGTGCCAGCAGTGTCCTTCCAGGGAGGCCCCCCCAGCATTTT. The full variable domain, its missing parts supplied by reference TRBV2 and TRBJ1-5, is EPEVTQTPSHQVTQMGQEVILRCVPISNHLYFYWYRQILGQKVEFLVSFYNNEISEKSEIFDDQFSVERPDGSNFTLKIRSTKLEDSAMYFCASSVLPGRPPQHFGDGTRLSIL.

Many counts were recorded for this clonotype. The chain links TRBV2 to TRBJ2-2, with 10 positions matching TRBD2. After removal of 6 bases from V and 0 bases from J, the junction contained 7 bases not matched to a gene. The CDR3 extends over 17 amino acids. CDR1 and CDR2 from the germline V gene are SNHLY and FYNNEI. The CDR3 sequence is CASSVLGLAANTGELFF. In DNA form, the CDR3 reads TGTGCCAGCAGCGTTCTCGGACTAGCGGCGAACACCGGGGAGCTGTTTTTT.

DNA for the CDR3: TGCAGTGCACGGGAACCTAGCGGTTCAGCGAGGGCCCAGTACTTC. Translating it yields CSAREPSGSARAQYF. The chain uses TRBV20-1 and TRBJ2-5, with 7 bases lining up with TRBD2. V was pared by 6 bases and J by 9 bases, with 19 bases of the junction left unmatched. CDR3 length equals 15 residues. Germline V gene lookup returns CDR1 DFQATT and CDR2 SNEGSKA (reference sequence).

The chain combines TRBV20-1 with TRBJ2-3, with 9 positions matching TRBD2. The CDR3 has 16 residues. Per the germline V gene, CDR1 is DFQATT and CDR2 is SNEGSKA (reference sequence). The junction had 19 bases not matched to a gene; V was cut back by 6 bases and J by 9 bases. The CDR3 DNA sequence: TGCAGTGCGAGACTTTTGGCTAGCGGGGCCACGGGGACGCAGTATTTT. Protein: CSARLLASGATGTQYF.

This clonotype showed up many times. The gene calls are TRBV6-1 and TRBJ1-5, with TRBD1 matching over 7 bases. V lost 5 bases and J lost 3; bases outside the gene matches: 4. The CDR3 is made up of 14 amino acids. Germline V CDR1 and CDR2: MNHNS, SASEGT. In DNA form, the CDR3 reads TGTGCCAGCAGTCTTGGACAGGTCAATCAGCCCCAGCATTTT. This sequence encodes CASSLGQVNQPQHF.

In its sample, this clonotype was seen many times. The rearrangement uses TRBV12-3 or TRBV12-4 and TRBJ1-1; possibly TRBD1 for D (5 bases). With 3 bases removed from V and 5 bases from J, the gap between germline ends came to 16 bases. The CDR3 runs 15 residues. CDR3 protein: CASSLRGVIRTEAFF. CDR3 nucleotide sequence: TGTGCCAGCAGTTTGAGGGGAGTAATTCGGACTGAAGCTTTCTTT.

This clonotype was recorded many times. This sequence joins TRBV7-2 and TRBJ1-5, with D possibly matching TRBD1 (6 bases). The length of the CDR3 is 14 residues. V was trimmed by 2 bases and J by 7 bases, leaving 12 bases between them. In germline, CDR1 is SGHTA, CDR2 FQGNSA. The CDR3 loop reads CASSLRRGSQPQHF. Written as DNA, the CDR3 is TGTGCCAGCAGCTTAAGGAGGGGGTCCCAGCCCCAGCATTTT.

This clonotype was found many times. V usage is TRBV6-2 or TRBV6-3 and J usage is TRBJ2-1; tentatively, D is TRBD1 (6 bases). Trimming took 3 bases from V and 6 from J, leaving 21 bases between them. The CDR3 sequence is 17 residues long. Germline lookup yields CDR1 MNHEY and CDR2 SVGEGT. The CDR3 region has the DNA TGTGCCAGCAGTTATGCAACAGGGAAACCTAAGGGCAATGAGCAGTTCTTC. As protein: CASSYATGKPKGNEQFF.

This clonotype came up many times. J is TRBJ1-5 and V is TRBV5-1; the match to TRBD1 covers 12 bases. Germline CDR1 SGHRS, CDR2 YFSETQ. The CDR3 is 14 amino acids. V trimming: 4 bases; J trimming: 6 bases; junction bases outside the gene matches: 2. CDR3 amino acids: CASSPGQGAQPQHF. In nucleotides, the CDR3 is TGCGCCAGCAGCCCGGGACAGGGGGCTCAGCCCCAGCATTTT.

This clonotype was observed a single time. The V and J genes are TRBV5-1 and TRBJ2-1; TRBD2 aligns across 8 bases. Unmatched junction bases numbered 8, after V lost 4 bases and J lost 5 bases. The CDR3 is 15 amino acids. CDR1 is SGHRS, CDR2 YFSETQ, per germline. The chain's CDR3 is CASSLNSGADNEQFF. The CDR3 DNA sequence: TGCGCCAGCAGCCTGAATAGCGGGGCAGACAATGAGCAGTTCTTC. Supplemented by reference TRBV5-1 and TRBJ2-1, the full variable domain reads KAGVTQTPRYLIKTRGQQVTLSCSPISGHRSVSWYQQTPGQGLQFLFEYFSETQRNKGNFPGRFSGRQFSNSRSEMNVSTLELGDSALYLCASSLNSGADNEQFFGPGTRLTVL.

This clonotype was detected ten times or more. The chain has TRBV6-1 and TRBJ2-3, with 12 bases fitting TRBD1. The CDR3 loop spans 17 amino acids. Germline V CDR1 and CDR2: MNHNS, SASEGT. V was clipped by 5 bases and J by 2 bases; unmatched bases: 8. CDR3 amino acids: CASSYPGQGAPTDTQYF. DNA of the CDR3: TGTGCCAGCAGTTATCCGGGACAGGGGGCACCCACAGATACGCAGTATTTT.

There are a few counts of this clonotype. A read error is possible here, since a much larger clone lies one base away. The V gene is TRBV14, the J gene TRBJ1-1; no clear D gene. Trimming left V 3 bases short and J 0 bases short, with 5 bases between. Germline assignment: CDR1 SGHDN and CDR2 FVKESK. The CDR3 length is 13 residues. In DNA form, the CDR3 reads TGTGCCAGCAGCCAGCGGGTGAACACTGAAGCTTTCTTT. Amino acid sequence: CASSQRVNTEAFF.

In its sample, this clonotype was seen many times. V gene TRBV20-1 combines with J gene TRBJ2-7; possible D gene TRBD1, 6 bases. Per the germline V gene, CDR1 is DFQATT and CDR2 is SNEGSKA (reference sequence). This CDR3 spans 15 amino acids. The germline V and J ends were trimmed by 5 bases and 1 base, with 18 bases remaining between them. CDR3 bases: TGCAGTGCTCCCATGACAGGCCCGTCTTCCTACGAGCAGTACTTC. This translates into CSAPMTGPSSYEQYF.

In this sample, this clonotype turned up many times. The CDR3 nucleotides read TGTGCCAGCAGCTTACCACTTGGGTACGAGCAGTACTTC. Translation: CASSLPLGYEQYF. J is TRBJ2-7 and V is TRBV11-2; D not certain. Trimming left V 2 bases short and J 4 bases short, with 9 bases between. This CDR3 region has 13 residues. The germline gives CDR1 SGHAT, CDR2 FQNNGV. Together with reference TRBV11-2 and TRBJ2-7, the CDR3 gives the full variable domain: EAGVAQSPRYKIIEKRQSVAFWCNPISGHATLYWYQQILGQGPKLLIQFQNNGVVDDSQLPKDRFSAERLKGVDSTLKIQPAKLEDSAVYLCASSLPLGYEQYFGPGTRLTVT.

This clonotype was seen ten or more times. The gene calls are TRBV9 and TRBJ2-1, with 8 bases lining up with TRBD2. Germline loops: CDR1 SGDLS, CDR2 YYNGEE. This CDR3 spans 17 amino acids. V trimming: 3 bases; J trimming: 3 bases; junction bases outside the gene matches: 11. The CDR3 reads CASSGGFGGAVYNEQFF. The CDR3 DNA follows: TGTGCCAGCAGCGGGGGATTCGGGGGGGCCGTCTACAATGAGCAGTTCTTC.

This clonotype came up a few times. The chain is built from TRBV27 and TRBJ2-7; no reliable D call. The germline V gene has CDR1 MNHEY and CDR2 SMNVEV (reference sequence). This CDR3 region has 16 residues. V lost 4 bases, J lost 5 bases, and 21 bases lay in between. CDR3 residues: CASSSLRAPAEDEQYF. The CDR3 nucleotides read TGTGCCAGCAGTTCCCTCCGGGCCCCCGCCGAGGACGAGCAGTACTTC.

In its sample, this clonotype was seen many times. The chain employs TRBV6-1 and TRBJ1-1; D is perhaps TRBD1 (5 bases). Trimming stripped 7 bases from V and 1 base from J, with 16 bases between. CDR1 is MNHNS and CDR2 is SASEGT in the germline V gene. There are 15 residues in the CDR3. This CDR3 is CASTYTGAENTEAFF. CDR3 DNA sequence: TGTGCCAGCACCTATACCGGGGCGGAGAACACTGAAGCTTTCTTT.